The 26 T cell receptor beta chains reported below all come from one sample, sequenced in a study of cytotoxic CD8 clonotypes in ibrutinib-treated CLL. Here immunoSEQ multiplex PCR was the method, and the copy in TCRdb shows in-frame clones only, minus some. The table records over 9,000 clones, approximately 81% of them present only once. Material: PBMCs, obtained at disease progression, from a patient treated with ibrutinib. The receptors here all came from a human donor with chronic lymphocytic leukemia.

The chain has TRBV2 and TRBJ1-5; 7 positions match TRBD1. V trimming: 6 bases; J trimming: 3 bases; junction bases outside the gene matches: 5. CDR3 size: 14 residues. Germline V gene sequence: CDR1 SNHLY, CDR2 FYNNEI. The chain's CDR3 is CASSATGANQPQHF. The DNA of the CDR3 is TGTGCCAGCAGCGCCACAGGGGCCAATCAGCCCCAGCATTTT.

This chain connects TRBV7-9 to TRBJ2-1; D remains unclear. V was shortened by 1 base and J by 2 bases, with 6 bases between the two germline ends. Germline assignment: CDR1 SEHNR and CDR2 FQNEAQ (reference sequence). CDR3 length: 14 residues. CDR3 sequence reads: CASSLELTYNEQFF. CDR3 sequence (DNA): TGTGCCAGCAGCTTAGAGCTCACCTACAATGAGCAGTTCTTC. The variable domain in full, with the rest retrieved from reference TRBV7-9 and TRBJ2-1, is DTGVSQNPRHKITKRGQNVTFRCDPISEHNRLYWYRQTLGQGPEFLTYFQNEAQLEKSRLLSDRFSAERPKGSFSTLEIQRTEQGDSAMYLCASSLELTYNEQFFGPGTRLTVL.

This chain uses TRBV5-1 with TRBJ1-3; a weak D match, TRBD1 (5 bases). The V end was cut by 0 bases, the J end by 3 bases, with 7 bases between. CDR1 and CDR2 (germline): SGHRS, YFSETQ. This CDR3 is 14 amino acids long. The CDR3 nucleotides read TGCGCCAGCAGCTTGGACGGGGGTGGAAACACCATATATTTT. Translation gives CASSLDGGGNTIYF. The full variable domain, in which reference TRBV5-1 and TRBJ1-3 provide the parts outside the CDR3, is KAGVTQTPRYLIKTRGQQVTLSCSPISGHRSVSWYQQTPGQGLQFLFEYFSETQRNKGNFPGRFSGRQFSNSRSEMNVSTLELGDSALYLCASSLDGGGNTIYFGEGSWLTVV.

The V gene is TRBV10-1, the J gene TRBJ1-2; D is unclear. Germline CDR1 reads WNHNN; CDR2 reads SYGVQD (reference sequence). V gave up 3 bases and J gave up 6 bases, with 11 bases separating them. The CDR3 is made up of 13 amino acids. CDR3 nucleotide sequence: TGCGCCAGCAGTGACAGCGGATCCCATGGCTACACCTTC. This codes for CASSDSGSHGYTF.

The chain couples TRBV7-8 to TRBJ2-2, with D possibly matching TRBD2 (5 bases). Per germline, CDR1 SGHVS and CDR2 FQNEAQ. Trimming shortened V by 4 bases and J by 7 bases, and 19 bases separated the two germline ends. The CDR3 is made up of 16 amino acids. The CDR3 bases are TGTGCCAGCAGCTCCAGCGAGGGTCCGCCCGGCGGGGAGCTGTTTTTT. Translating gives CASSSSEGPPGGELFF.

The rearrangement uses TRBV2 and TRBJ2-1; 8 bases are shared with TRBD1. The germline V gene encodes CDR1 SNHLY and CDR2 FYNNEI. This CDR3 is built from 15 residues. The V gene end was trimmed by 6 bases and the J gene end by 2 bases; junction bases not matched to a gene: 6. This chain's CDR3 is CASSSGGDPYNEQFF. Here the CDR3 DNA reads TGTGCCAGCAGCTCAGGGGGCGACCCCTACAATGAGCAGTTCTTC.

As DNA, the CDR3 is TGTGCCAGCAGCCAAGCACAGGGTGCCCCGTATGGCTACACCTTC. Protein product: CASSQAQGAPYGYTF. The genes are TRBV7-9 and TRBJ1-2, with D possibly matching TRBD1 (6 bases). The ends were cut back, 5 bases at V and 5 bases at J, with 18 bases in the middle. The CDR3 runs 15 residues. Germline values: CDR1 SEHNR, CDR2 FQNEAQ (reference sequence).

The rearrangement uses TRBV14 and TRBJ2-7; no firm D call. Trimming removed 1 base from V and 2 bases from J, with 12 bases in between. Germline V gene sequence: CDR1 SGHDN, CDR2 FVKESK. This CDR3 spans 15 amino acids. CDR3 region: CASSQGTGFPYEQYF. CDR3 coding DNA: TGTGCCAGCAGCCAAGGCACGGGCTTTCCCTACGAGCAGTACTTC.

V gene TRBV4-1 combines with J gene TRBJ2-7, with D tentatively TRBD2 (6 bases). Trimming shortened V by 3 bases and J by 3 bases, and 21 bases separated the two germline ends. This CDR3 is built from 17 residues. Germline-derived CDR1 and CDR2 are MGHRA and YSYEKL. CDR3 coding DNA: TGCGCCAGCAGCCACGCCACCGGGTCACTAGCAGACTACGAGCAGTACTTC. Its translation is CASSHATGSLADYEQYF.

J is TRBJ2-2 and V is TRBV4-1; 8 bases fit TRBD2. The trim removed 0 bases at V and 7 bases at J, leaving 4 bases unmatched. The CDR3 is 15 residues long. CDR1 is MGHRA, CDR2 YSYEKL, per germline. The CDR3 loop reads CASSQEGRGVGELFF. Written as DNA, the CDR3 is TGCGCCAGCAGCCAAGAAGGGCGGGGGGTCGGGGAGCTGTTTTTT.

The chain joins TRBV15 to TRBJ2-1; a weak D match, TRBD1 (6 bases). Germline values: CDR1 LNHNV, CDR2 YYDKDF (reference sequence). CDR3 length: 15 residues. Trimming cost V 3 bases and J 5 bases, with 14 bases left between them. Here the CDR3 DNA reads TGTGCCACCAGCAGGTCAGGGGCAGGGGACAATGAGCAGTTCTTC. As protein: CATSRSGAGDNEQFF.

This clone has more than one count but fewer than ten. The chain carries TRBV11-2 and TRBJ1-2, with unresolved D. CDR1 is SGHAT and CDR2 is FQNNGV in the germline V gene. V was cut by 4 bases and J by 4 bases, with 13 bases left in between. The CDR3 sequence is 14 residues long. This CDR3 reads CASSSQAGSYGYTF. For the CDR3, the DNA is TGTGCCAGCAGCTCCCAAGCCGGATCCTATGGCTACACCTTC.

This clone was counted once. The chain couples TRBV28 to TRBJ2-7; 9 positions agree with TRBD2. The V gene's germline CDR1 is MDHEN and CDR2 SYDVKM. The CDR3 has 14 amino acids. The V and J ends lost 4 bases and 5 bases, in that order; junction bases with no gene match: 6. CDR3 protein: CASSSLAGINEQYF. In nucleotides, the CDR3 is TGTGCCAGCAGTTCGCTAGCGGGAATCAACGAGCAGTACTTC.

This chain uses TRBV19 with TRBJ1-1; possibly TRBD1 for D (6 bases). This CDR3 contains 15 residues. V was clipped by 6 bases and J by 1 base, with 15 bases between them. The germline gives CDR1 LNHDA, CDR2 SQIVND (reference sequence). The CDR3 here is CASRTTGTPNTEAFF. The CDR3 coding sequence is TGTGCCAGTAGAACTACCGGGACACCGAACACTGAAGCTTTCTTT. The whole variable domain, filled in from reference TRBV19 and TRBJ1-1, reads DGGITQSPKYLFRKEGQNVTLSCEQNLNHDAMYWYRQDPGQGLRLIYYSQIVNDFQKGDIAEGYSVSREKKESFPLTVTSAQKNPTAFYLCASRTTGTPNTEAFFGQGTRLTVV.

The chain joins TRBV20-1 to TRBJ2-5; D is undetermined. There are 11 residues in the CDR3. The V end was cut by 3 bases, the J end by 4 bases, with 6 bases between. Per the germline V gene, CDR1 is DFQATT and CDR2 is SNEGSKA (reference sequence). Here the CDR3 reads CSASGRETQYF. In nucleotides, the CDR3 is TGCAGTGCTAGTGGGCGAGAGACCCAGTACTTC.

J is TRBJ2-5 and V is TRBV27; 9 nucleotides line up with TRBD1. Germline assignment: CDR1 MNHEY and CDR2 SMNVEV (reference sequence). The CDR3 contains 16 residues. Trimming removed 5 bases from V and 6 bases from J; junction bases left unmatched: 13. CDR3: CASSPPPGTGRKTQYF. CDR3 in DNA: TGTGCCAGCAGTCCTCCACCCGGGACAGGGCGAAAGACCCAGTACTTC.

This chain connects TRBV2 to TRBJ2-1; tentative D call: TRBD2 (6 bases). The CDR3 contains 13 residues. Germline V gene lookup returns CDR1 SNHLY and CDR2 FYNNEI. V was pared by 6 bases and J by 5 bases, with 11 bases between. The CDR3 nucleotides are TGTGCCAGCAGAGGGGACTTTAACAATGAGCAGTTCTTC. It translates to CASRGDFNNEQFF.

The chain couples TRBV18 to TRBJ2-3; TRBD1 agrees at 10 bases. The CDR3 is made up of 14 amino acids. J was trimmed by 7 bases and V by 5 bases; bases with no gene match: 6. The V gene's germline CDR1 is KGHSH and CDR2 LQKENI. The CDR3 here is CASSSTGGKNTQYF. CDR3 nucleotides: TGTGCCAGCTCATCGACAGGGGGCAAAAATACGCAGTATTTT.

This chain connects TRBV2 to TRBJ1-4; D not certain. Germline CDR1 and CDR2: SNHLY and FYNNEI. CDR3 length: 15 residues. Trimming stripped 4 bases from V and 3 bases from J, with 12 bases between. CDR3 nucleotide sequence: TGTGCCAGCAGTGTGATGTTCGGCTCTAATGAAAAACTGTTTTTT. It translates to CASSVMFGSNEKLFF.

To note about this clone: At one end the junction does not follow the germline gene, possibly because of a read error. The CDR3 sequence is CASSEIREGKTVF. DNA for the CDR3: TGCGCCAGCAGTGAGATTCGGGAAGGAAAAACTGTTTTT. The rearrangement uses TRBV10-1 and TRBJ1-4; D gene uncertain. CDR1 is WNHNN and CDR2 is SYGVQD in the germline V gene (reference sequence). The CDR3 spans 13 residues.

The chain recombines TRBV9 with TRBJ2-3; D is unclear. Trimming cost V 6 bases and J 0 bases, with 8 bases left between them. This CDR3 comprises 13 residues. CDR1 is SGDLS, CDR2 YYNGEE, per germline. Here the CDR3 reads CASNRISTDTQYF. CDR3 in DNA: TGTGCCAGCAATCGTATTAGCACAGATACGCAGTATTTT.

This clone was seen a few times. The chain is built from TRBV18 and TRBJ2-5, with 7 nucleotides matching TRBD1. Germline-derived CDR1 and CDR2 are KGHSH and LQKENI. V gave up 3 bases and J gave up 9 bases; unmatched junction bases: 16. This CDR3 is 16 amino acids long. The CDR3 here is CASSPSGTEGGGAQYF. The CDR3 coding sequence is TGTGCCAGCTCACCTTCCGGGACAGAGGGTGGAGGAGCCCAGTACTTC. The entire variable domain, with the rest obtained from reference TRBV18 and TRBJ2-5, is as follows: NAGVMQNPRHLVRRRGQEARLRCSPMKGHSHVYWYRQLPEEGLKFMVYLQKENIIDESGMPKERFSAEFPKEGPSILRIQQVVRGDSAAYFCASSPSGTEGGGAQYFGPGTRLLVL.

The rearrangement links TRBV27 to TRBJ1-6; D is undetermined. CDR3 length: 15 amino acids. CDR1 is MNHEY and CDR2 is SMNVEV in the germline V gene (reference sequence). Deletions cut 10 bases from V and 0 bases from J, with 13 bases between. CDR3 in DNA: TGTGCCACCCCATCGTTGAGCTCCTATAATTCACCCCTCCACTTT. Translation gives CATPSLSSYNSPLHF.

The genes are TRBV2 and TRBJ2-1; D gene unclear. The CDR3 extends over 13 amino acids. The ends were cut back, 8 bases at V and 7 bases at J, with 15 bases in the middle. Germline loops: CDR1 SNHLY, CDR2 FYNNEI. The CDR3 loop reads CASVEEIWNEQFF. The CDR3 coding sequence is TGTGCCAGCGTTGAGGAGATCTGGAATGAGCAGTTCTTC.

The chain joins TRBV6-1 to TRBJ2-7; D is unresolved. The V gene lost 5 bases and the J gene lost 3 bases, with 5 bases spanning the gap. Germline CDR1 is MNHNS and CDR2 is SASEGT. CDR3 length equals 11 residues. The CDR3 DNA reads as TGTGCCAGCAGTCCCCTCTACGAGCAGTACTTC. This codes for CASSPLYEQYF.

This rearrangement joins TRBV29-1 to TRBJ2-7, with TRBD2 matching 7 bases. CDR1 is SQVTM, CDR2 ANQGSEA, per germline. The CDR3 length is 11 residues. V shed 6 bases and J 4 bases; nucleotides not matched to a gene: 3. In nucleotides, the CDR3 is TGCAGCGTCGCGGGAGCTTACGAGCAGTACTTC. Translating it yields CSVAGAYEQYF.